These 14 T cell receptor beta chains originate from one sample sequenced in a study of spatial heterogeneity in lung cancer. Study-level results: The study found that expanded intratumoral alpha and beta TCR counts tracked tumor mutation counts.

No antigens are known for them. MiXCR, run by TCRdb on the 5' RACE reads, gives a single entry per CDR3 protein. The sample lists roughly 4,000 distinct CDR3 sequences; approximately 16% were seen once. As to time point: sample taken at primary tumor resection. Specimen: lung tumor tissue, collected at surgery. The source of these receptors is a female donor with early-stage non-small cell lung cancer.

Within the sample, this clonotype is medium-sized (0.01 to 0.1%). In DNA, the CDR3 is TGCAGTGCTAGAGCTCCAGGGGCGGGAGGAAACACCATATATTTT. It yields the protein CSARAPGAGGNTIYF. This chain uses TRBV20-1 with TRBJ1-3, with D perhaps TRBD1 (6 bases). Trimming removed 1 base from V and 4 bases from J, with 14 bases in between. This CDR3 has 15 residues. In germline, CDR1 is DFQATT, CDR2 SNEGSKA (reference sequence).

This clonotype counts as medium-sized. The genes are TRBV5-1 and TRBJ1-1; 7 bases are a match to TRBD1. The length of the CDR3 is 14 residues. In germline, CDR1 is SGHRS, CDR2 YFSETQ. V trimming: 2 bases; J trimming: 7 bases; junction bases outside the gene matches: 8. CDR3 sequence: CASSFVAGGVEAFF. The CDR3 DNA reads TGCGCCAGCAGCTTTGTTGCAGGGGGAGTTGAAGCTTTCTTT.

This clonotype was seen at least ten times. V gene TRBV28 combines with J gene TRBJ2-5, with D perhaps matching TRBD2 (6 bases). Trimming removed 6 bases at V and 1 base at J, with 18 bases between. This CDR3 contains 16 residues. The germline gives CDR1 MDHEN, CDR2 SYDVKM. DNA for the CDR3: TGTGCCAGCAGCTCTGACCGGGAGATGGGCCAAGAGACCCAGTACTTC. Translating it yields CASSSDREMGQETQYF.

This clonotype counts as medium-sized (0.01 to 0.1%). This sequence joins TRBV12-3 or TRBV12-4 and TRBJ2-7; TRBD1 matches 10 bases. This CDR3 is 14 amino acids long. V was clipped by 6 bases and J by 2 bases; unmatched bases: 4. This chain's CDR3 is CASSPGQGTYEQYF. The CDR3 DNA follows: TGTGCCAGCAGCCCGGGACAGGGGACCTACGAGCAGTACTTC.

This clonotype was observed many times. The CDR3 nucleotides read TGTGCCAGCAGTCCGACGCTACCGGTCAAGCGGGAGACCCAGTACTTC. Translating gives CASSPTLPVKRETQYF. The chain links TRBV28 to TRBJ2-5; perhaps TRBD2 as D (5 bases). Between the trimmed V and J ends, which lost 5 bases and 5 bases, there was a span of 21 bases. Germline CDR1 reads MDHEN; CDR2 reads SYDVKM. This CDR3 is 16 amino acids long.

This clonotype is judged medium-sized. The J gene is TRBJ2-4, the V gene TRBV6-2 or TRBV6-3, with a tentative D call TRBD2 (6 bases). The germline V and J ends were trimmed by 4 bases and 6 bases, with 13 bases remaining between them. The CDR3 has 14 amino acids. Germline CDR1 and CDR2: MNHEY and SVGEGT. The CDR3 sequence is CASSLGGVLNIQYF. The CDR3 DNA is TGTGCCAGCAGTTTGGGGGGAGTTTTAAACATTCAGTACTTC.

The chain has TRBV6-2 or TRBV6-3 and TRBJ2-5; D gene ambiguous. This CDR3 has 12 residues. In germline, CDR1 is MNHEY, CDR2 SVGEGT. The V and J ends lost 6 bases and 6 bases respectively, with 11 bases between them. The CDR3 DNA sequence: TGTGCCAGCAGCCTACGAAGGAAGACCCAGTACTTC. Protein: CASSLRRKTQYF.

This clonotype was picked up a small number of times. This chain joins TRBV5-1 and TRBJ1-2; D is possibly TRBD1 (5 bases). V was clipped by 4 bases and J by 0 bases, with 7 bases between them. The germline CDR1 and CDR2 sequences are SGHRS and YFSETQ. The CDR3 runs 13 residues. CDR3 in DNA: TGCGCCAGCAGCCCGGGGCCTAACTATGGCTACACCTTC. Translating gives CASSPGPNYGYTF.

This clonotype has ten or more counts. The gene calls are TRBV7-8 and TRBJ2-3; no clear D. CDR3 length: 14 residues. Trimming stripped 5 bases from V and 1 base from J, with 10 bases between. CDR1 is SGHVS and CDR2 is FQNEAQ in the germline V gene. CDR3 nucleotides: TGTGCCAGCAGCCCCGACGGCGGCACAGATACGCAGTATTTT. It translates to CASSPDGGTDTQYF. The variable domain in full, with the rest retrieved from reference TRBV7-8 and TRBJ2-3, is GAGVSQSPRYKVAKRGQDVALRCDPISGHVSLFWYQQALGQGPEFLTYFQNEAQLDKSGLPSDRFFAERPEGSVSTLKIQRTQQEDSAVYLCASSPDGGTDTQYFGPGTRLTVL.

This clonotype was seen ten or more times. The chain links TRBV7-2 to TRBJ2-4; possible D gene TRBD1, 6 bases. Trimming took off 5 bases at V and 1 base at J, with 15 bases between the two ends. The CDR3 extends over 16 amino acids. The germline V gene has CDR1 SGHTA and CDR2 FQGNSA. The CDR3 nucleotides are TGTGCCAGCAGCCAGCAGGGGCGGGTGGCCAAAAACATTCAGTACTTC. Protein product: CASSQQGRVAKNIQYF.

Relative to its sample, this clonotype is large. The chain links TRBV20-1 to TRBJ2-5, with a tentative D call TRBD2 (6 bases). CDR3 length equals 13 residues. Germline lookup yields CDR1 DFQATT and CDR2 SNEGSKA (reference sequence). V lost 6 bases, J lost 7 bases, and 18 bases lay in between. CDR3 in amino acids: CSAIPGGVRTQYF. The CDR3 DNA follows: TGCAGTGCGATCCCCGGCGGGGTCAGGACCCAGTACTTC.

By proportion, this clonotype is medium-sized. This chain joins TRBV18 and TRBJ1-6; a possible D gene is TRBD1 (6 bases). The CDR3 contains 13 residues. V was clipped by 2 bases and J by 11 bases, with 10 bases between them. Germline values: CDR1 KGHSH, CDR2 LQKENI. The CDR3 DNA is TGTGCCAGCTCACCAGCAGGGGTGCCACCCCTCCACTTT. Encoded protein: CASSPAGVPPLHF.

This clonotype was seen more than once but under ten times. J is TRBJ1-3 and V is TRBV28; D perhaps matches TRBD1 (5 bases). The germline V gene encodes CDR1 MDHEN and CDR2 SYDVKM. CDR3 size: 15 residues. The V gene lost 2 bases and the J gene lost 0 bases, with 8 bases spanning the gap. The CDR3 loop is CASSLGGASGNTIYF. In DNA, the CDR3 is TGTGCCAGCAGTTTAGGGGGTGCCTCTGGAAACACCATATATTTT.

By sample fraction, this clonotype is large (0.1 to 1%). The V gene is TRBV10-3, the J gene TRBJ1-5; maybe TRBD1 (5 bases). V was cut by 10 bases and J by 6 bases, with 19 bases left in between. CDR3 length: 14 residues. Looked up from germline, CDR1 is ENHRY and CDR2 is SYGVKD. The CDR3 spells CATVADPQGQPQHF. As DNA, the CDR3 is TGTGCCACAGTCGCGGACCCTCAGGGTCAGCCCCAGCATTTT.